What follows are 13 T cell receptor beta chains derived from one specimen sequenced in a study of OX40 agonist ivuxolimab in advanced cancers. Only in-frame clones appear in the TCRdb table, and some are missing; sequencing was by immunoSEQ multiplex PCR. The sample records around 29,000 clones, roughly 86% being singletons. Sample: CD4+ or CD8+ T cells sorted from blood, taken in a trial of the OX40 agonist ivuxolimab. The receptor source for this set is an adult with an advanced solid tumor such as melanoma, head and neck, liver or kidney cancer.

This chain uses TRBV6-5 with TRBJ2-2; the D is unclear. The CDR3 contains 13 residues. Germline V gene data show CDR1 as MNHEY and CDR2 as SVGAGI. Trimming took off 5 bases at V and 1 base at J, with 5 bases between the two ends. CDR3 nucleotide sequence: TGTGCCAGCAGTCTTCTGAACACCGGGGAGCTGTTTTTT. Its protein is CASSLLNTGELFF.

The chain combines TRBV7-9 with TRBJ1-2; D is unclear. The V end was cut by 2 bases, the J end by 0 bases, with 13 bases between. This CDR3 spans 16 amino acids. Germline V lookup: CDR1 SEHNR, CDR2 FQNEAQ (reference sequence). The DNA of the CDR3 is TGTGCCAGCAGCTTAAGGTTAGGGTCCCCTAACTATGGCTACACCTTC. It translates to CASSLRLGSPNYGYTF.

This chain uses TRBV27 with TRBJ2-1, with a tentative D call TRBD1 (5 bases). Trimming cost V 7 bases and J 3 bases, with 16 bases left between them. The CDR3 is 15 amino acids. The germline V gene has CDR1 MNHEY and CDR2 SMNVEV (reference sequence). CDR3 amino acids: CASTTGGDVYNEQFF. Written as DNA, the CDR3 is TGTGCCAGCACAACAGGCGGAGACGTCTACAATGAGCAGTTCTTC.

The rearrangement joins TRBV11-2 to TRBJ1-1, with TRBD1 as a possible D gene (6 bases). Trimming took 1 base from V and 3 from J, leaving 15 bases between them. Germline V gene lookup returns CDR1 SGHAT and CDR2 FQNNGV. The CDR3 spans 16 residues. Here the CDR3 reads CASSLVQWQGYTEAFF. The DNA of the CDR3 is TGTGCCAGCAGCTTAGTGCAATGGCAGGGGTACACTGAAGCTTTCTTT.

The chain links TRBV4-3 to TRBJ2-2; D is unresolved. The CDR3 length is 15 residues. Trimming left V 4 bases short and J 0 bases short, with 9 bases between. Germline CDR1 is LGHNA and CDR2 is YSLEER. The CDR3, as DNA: TGCGCCAGCAGCCCCACCGGCCCGAACACCGGGGAGCTGTTTTTT. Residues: CASSPTGPNTGELFF.

The CDR3 DNA sequence: TGTGCCAGTAGGAGACAGGGCAACACTGAAGCTTTCTTT. Amino acids: CASRRQGNTEAFF. V usage is TRBV19 and J usage is TRBJ1-1; 7 bases are shared with TRBD1. J lost 2 bases, V lost 6 bases, and 3 bases had no gene match. The CDR3 has 13 residues. The germline V gene has CDR1 LNHDA and CDR2 SQIVND (reference sequence).

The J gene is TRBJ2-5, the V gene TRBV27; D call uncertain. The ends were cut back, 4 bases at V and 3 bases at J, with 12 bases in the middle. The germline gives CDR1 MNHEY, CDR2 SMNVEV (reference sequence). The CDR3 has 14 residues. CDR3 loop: CASSSRNPEETQYF. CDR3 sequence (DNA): TGTGCCAGCAGTTCAAGGAATCCGGAAGAGACCCAGTACTTC.

CDR3 DNA: TGTGCCAGCAGTTGGCTAGCGGGAGACGAGACCCAGTACTTC. Translating it yields CASSWLAGDETQYF. The chain has TRBV27 and TRBJ2-5, with 10 nucleotides matching TRBD2. The CDR3 has 14 amino acids. The trim removed 4 bases at V and 5 bases at J, leaving 4 bases unmatched. Germline V gives CDR1 MNHEY, CDR2 SMNVEV (reference sequence).

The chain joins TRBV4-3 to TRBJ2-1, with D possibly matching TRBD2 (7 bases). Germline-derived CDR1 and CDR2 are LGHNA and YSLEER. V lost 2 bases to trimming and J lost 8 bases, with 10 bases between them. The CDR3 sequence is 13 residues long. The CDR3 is CASSQRGGHEQFF. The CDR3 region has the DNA TGCGCCAGCAGCCAAAGGGGGGGCCATGAGCAGTTCTTC.

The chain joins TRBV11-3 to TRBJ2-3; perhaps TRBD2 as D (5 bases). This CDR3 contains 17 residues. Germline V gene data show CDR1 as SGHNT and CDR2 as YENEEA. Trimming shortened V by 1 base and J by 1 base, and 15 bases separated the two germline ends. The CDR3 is CASSLVLGGVGTDTQYF. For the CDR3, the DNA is TGTGCCAGCAGCTTAGTGCTAGGAGGAGTGGGCACAGATACGCAGTATTTT.

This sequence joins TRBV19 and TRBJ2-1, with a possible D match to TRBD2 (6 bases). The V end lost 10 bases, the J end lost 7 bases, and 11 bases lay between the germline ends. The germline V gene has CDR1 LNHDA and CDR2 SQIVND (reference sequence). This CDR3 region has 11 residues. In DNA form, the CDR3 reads TGTGCCACTTTGGCGGGGAATGAGCAGTTCTTC. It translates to CATLAGNEQFF.

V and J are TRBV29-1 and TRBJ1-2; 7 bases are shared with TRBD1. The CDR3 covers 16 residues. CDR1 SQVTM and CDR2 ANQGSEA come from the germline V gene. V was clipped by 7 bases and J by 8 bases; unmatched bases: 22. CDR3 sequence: CSDGLPGTVTTRGYTF. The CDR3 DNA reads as TGCAGCGATGGCCTTCCGGGGACAGTTACAACTCGAGGCTACACCTTC.

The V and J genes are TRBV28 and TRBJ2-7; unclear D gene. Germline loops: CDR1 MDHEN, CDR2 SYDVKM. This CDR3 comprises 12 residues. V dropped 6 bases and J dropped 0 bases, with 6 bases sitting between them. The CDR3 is CASRSSSYEQYF. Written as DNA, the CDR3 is TGTGCCAGCAGATCAAGCTCCTACGAGCAGTACTTC.